This T cell receptor (beta chain) derives from a study of shared T cell receptors in the human thymus (dated by TCRdb to the early 2020s). Turning to the overall study: The study examined how self-reactive, shared T-cell receptor alpha chains are generated in the human thymus.

This clone showed up just a few times. This clone's antigen is unknown. Per-nucleotide qualities are absent, and no much larger clonotype sits a single base away. Taken from cysteine to phenylalanine, the CDR3 has 15 residues. The retained sequence is limited to the CDR3, 45 bases, with the frame set at the first base. As encoded in the germline V gene, CDR1 is LGHNA while CDR2 is YSLEER. V has 3 bases trimmed and J has 4 bases trimmed; junction bases matching no gene number 5. The protocol used for the library was the immunoSEQ multiplex PCR assay. Not all clones reach the TCRdb copy of this immuneACCESS table, which keeps in-frame sequences only. Checked studies attribute under half of the gap to unresolved V genes and leave the rest unexplained. This sample gives more than 300,000 clones in total; approximately 95% of them show up just once. Approximately 0.02% of the sample belongs to the ten largest clones.

The chain is assembled from TRBV4-3 and TRBJ2-7, with 11 junctional bases fitting TRBD1. Sequencing was performed on thymocytes. This TCR came from a human donor. The encoded CDR3 is CASSHQGQGEYEQYF. Here is the DNA: TGCGCCAGCAGCCACCAGGGACAGGGGGAGTACGAGCAGTACTTC.